The rows below give T cell receptor beta chains drawn from one sample of a study of shared clonotypes between healthy human individuals. Data came from immunoSEQ multiplex PCR; TCRdb stores just in-frame clones and leaves some out. Here the sample spans 2 million to 3 million clones, 80% to 95% being singletons. Sequencing was performed on naive CD4+ T cells from PBMCs. These TCRs come from a man aged 18 to 29 in good health. Some clones in this sample may be carry-over from other donors' samples. Each CDR3 is given with its conserved first and last residue. The D gene is left open where the match is weak. Part of the rows lack a size; the others show once, few, many or a class for expanded clones.

d_call: NA; j_call: TRBJ2-6; v_call: TRBV28; clone_size: once; cdr3_aa: CASSTMGGAGANVLTF; cdr3_nt: TGTGCCAGCAGCACAATGGGGGGAGCTGGGGCCAACGTCCTGACTTTC
d_call: NA; j_call: TRBJ1-1; v_call: TRBV27; clone_size: NA; cdr3_aa: CAFFPPSTEAFF; cdr3_nt: TGTGCATTCTTCCCCCCCTCCACTGAAGCTTTCTTT
d_call: NA; j_call: TRBJ2-3; v_call: TRBV2; clone_size: NA; cdr3_aa: CASTSDSTDTQYF; cdr3_nt: TGTGCCAGCACCAGTGATAGCACAGATACGCAGTATTTT
d_call: NA; j_call: TRBJ1-4; v_call: TRBV4-1; clone_size: NA; cdr3_aa: CASSLTPAINEKLFF; cdr3_nt: TGCGCCAGCAGCCTGACTCCAGCGATAAATGAAAAACTGTTTTTT
d_call: NA; j_call: TRBJ2-2; v_call: TRBV9; clone_size: NA; cdr3_aa: CASSVERTANTGELFF; cdr3_nt: TGTGCCAGCAGCGTAGAAAGGACAGCGAACACCGGGGAGCTGTTTTTT
d_call: TRBD2; j_call: TRBJ2-3; v_call: TRBV19; clone_size: NA; cdr3_aa: CASSIRLAGIATDTQYF; cdr3_nt: TGTGCCAGTAGTATACGGCTAGCGGGCATAGCAACAGATACGCAGTATTTT
d_call: TRBD1; j_call: TRBJ1-4; v_call: TRBV30; clone_size: NA; cdr3_aa: CASNRGATTNEKLFF; cdr3_nt: TGTGCCTCGAACAGGGGGGCGACAACTAATGAAAAACTGTTTTTT
d_call: NA; j_call: TRBJ2-7; v_call: TRBV5-1; clone_size: NA; cdr3_aa: CASSLDGYEQYF; cdr3_nt: TGCGCCAGCAGCTTAGACGGCTACGAGCAGTACTTC
d_call: NA; j_call: TRBJ2-3; v_call: TRBV20-1; clone_size: once; cdr3_aa: CSAATQDTQYF; cdr3_nt: TGCAGTGCAGCGACACAGGATACGCAGTATTTT
d_call: NA; j_call: TRBJ1-5; v_call: TRBV2; clone_size: few; cdr3_aa: CASGLSNQPQHF; cdr3_nt: TGTGCCAGCGGTCTTAGCAATCAGCCCCAGCATTTT
d_call: NA; j_call: TRBJ1-1; v_call: TRBV18; clone_size: NA; cdr3_aa: CASSPLRPQGSGTEAFF; cdr3_nt: TGTGCCAGCTCACCACTCCGACCTCAGGGGAGTGGTACTGAAGCTTTCTTT
d_call: NA; j_call: TRBJ1-5; v_call: TRBV30; clone_size: NA; cdr3_aa: CAWSPQSNQPQHF; cdr3_nt: TGTGCCTGGAGCCCCCAGAGCAATCAGCCCCAGCATTTT
d_call: NA; j_call: TRBJ2-5; v_call: TRBV7-6; clone_size: NA; cdr3_aa: CASSLAISLQTQYF; cdr3_nt: TGTGCCAGCAGCTTAGCTATTAGTCTCCAGACCCAGTACTTC
d_call: NA; j_call: TRBJ2-3; v_call: TRBV28; clone_size: NA; cdr3_aa: CASSSPGGITDTQYF; cdr3_nt: TGTGCCAGCAGTTCCCCCGGGGGTATCACAGATACGCAGTATTTT
d_call: NA; j_call: TRBJ1-3; v_call: TRBV4-1; clone_size: few; cdr3_aa: CASSQAVLGRSGNTIYF; cdr3_nt: TGCGCCAGCAGCCAAGCGGTCTTGGGCCGGTCTGGAAACACCATATATTTT
d_call: TRBD2; j_call: TRBJ2-2; v_call: TRBV6-1; clone_size: NA; cdr3_aa: CASRGLARNGELFF; cdr3_nt: TGTGCCAGCAGGGGACTAGCGCGCAACGGGGAGCTGTTTTTT
d_call: NA; j_call: TRBJ2-7; v_call: TRBV4-2; clone_size: NA; cdr3_aa: CASSHPGTGQNSYEQYF; cdr3_nt: TGTGCCAGCAGCCACCCGGGAACTGGACAAAACTCCTACGAGCAGTACTTC
d_call: NA; j_call: TRBJ2-1; v_call: TRBV5-1; clone_size: NA; cdr3_aa: CASSLSGNEQFF; cdr3_nt: TGCGCCAGCAGCTTGTCGGGTAATGAGCAGTTCTTC
d_call: NA; j_call: TRBJ2-1; v_call: TRBV28; clone_size: NA; cdr3_aa: CASTALLEQFF; cdr3_nt: TGTGCCAGCACCGCCCTCTTGGAGCAGTTCTTC
d_call: NA; j_call: TRBJ2-2; v_call: TRBV9; clone_size: NA; cdr3_aa: CASSVTSSTGELFF; cdr3_nt: TGTGCCAGCAGCGTAACGAGCAGCACCGGGGAGCTGTTTTTT
d_call: NA; j_call: TRBJ2-3; v_call: TRBV11-3; clone_size: NA; cdr3_aa: CASSLSGVADTQYF; cdr3_nt: TGTGCCAGCAGCTTAAGTGGTGTGGCAGATACGCAGTATTTT